These 7 T cell receptor beta chains came from one sample sequenced in a study of blood T cell repertoires in COVID-19. Using immunoSEQ multiplex PCR, the repertoire was profiled, and TCRdb retains in-frame clones only, with some absent. The sample consists of some 300,000 clones, roughly 87% of them appearing once. Sequenced material: PBMCs or T cells enriched from blood (not recorded which). Receptors were obtained from a woman in her 30s who had recovered from COVID-19.

In its sample, this clone was seen a few times. This sequence joins TRBV7-9 and TRBJ2-7, with 7 bases matching TRBD1. The CDR3 has 15 residues. J gave up 0 bases and V 4 bases, and 6 bases lay outside the gene matches. Germline CDR1 and CDR2: SEHNR and FQNEAQ (reference sequence). Here the CDR3 reads CASSSLRDSSYEQYF. DNA of the CDR3: TGTGCCAGCAGCTCCCTCCGGGACAGCTCCTACGAGCAGTACTTC.

The gene calls are TRBV9 and TRBJ1-2; 8 nucleotides agree with TRBD1. J gave up 4 bases and V 0 bases, and 5 bases lay outside the gene matches. This CDR3 has 15 amino acids. Germline values: CDR1 SGDLS, CDR2 YYNGEE. In DNA form, the CDR3 reads TGTGCCAGCAGCGTAGAAGGACAGGGCCCCTATGGCTACACCTTC. The encoded protein is CASSVEGQGPYGYTF.

The rearrangement joins TRBV27 to TRBJ2-7, with 8 positions matching TRBD2. The CDR3 has 14 amino acids. V was clipped by 6 bases and J by 4 bases; unmatched bases: 8. Germline values: CDR1 MNHEY, CDR2 SMNVEV (reference sequence). The CDR3 protein is CASRLVAGKYEQYF. In DNA form, the CDR3 reads TGTGCCAGCAGGCTAGTAGCGGGGAAGTACGAGCAGTACTTC.

The J gene is TRBJ1-4, the V gene TRBV5-4; D may be TRBD1 (5 bases). Germline CDR1 SGHNT, CDR2 YYREEE (reference sequence). Trimming left V 1 base short and J 5 bases short, with 9 bases between. This CDR3 spans 14 amino acids. The CDR3 DNA reads as TGTGCCAGCAGCTTGACAGGTGGAAATGAAAAACTGTTTTTT. Translating it yields CASSLTGGNEKLFF.

The V and J genes are TRBV5-1 and TRBJ2-1; 12 bases match TRBD2. V lost 3 bases to trimming and J lost 3 bases; unmatched junction nucleotides: 4. This CDR3 has 16 residues. Germline assignment: CDR1 SGHRS and CDR2 YFSETQ. The CDR3, as DNA: TGCGCCAGCAGCTCCACTAGCGGGGGGCTCTACAATGAGCAGTTCTTC. Translated, it gives CASSSTSGGLYNEQFF.

The V and J genes are TRBV30 and TRBJ2-6; unclear D gene. The V gene lost 3 bases and the J gene lost 3 bases, with 6 bases spanning the gap. This CDR3 spans 13 amino acids. The germline V gene encodes CDR1 GTSNPN and CDR2 SVGIG (reference sequence). CDR3 in amino acids: CAWSRGGANVLTF. The CDR3 region has the DNA TGTGCCTGGAGCCGAGGTGGGGCCAACGTCCTGACTTTC.

This clone was detected only a few times. This chain uses TRBV7-2 with TRBJ1-2; a possible D gene is TRBD1 (5 bases). This CDR3 spans 14 amino acids. V was clipped by 5 bases and J by 3 bases, with 13 bases between them. The germline CDR1 and CDR2 sequences are SGHTA and FQGNSA. CDR3 DNA: TGTGCCAGCAGCCGGAATCAGGGTGACTATGGCTACACCTTC. Its protein is CASSRNQGDYGYTF.